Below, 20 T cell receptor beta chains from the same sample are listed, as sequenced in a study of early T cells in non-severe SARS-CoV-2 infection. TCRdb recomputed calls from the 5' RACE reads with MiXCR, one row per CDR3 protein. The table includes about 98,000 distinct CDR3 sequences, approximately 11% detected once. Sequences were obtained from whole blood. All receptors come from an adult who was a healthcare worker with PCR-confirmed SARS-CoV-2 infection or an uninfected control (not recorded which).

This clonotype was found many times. The CDR3 DNA sequence: TGTGCCAGCAGCCTTGGGGTAGCGGGGAATCGCGAGCAGTACTTC. It yields the protein CASSLGVAGNREQYF. V and J are TRBV11-2 and TRBJ2-7, with 8 bases lining up with TRBD2. CDR1 is SGHAT and CDR2 is FQNNGV in the germline V gene. V gave up 5 bases and J gave up 6 bases; unmatched junction bases: 12. The CDR3 extends over 15 amino acids.

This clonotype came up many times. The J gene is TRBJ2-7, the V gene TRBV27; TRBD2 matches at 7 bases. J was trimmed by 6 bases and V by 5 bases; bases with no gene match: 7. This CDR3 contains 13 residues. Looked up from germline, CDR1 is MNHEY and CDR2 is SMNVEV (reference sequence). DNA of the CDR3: TGTGCCAGCAGTGGGAGGGACTATCTCGAGCAGTACTTC. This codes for CASSGRDYLEQYF.

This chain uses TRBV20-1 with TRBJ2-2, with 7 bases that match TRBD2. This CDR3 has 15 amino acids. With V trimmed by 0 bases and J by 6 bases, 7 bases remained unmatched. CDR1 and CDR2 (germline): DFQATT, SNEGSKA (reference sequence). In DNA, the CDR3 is TGCAGTGCTAGAGATTTGAGCGGGATAGCCGGGGAGCTGTTTTTT. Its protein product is CSARDLSGIAGELFF.

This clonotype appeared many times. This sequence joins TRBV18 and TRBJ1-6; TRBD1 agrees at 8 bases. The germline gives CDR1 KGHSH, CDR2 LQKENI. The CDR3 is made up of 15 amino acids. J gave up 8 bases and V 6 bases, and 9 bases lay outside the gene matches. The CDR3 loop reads CASSMVGTGDSPLHF. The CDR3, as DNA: TGTGCCAGCTCCATGGTCGGGACAGGAGATTCACCCCTCCACTTT.

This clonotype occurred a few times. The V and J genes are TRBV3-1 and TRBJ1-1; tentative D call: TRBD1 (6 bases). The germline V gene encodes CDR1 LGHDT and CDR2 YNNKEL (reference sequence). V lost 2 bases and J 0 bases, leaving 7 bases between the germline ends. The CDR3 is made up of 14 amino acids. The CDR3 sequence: CASSQYRVNTEAFF. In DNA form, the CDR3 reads TGTGCCAGCAGCCAATACAGGGTGAACACTGAAGCTTTCTTT.

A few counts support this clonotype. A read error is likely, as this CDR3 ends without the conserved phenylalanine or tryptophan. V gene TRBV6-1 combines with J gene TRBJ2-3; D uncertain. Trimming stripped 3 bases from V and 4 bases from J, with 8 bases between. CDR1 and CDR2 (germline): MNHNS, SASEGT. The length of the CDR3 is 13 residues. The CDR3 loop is CASSEMVADTQYL. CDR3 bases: TGTGCCAGCAGTGAGATGGTAGCAGATACGCAGTATCTT.

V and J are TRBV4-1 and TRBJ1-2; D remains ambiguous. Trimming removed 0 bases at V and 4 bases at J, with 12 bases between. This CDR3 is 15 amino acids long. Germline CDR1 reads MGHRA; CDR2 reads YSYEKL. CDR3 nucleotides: TGCGCCAGCAGCCAAGAGGTCCTTGCCCCCTATGGCTACACCTTC. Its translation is CASSQEVLAPYGYTF.

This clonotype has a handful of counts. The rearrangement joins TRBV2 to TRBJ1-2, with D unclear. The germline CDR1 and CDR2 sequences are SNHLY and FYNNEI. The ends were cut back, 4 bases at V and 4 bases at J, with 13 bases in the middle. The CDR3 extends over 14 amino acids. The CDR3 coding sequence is TGTGCCAGCAGTGGTAATATCGGCGGCTATGGCTACACCTTC. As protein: CASSGNIGGYGYTF.

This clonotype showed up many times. CDR3 coding DNA: TGTGCCAGCAGCTTAGACAGGGCTGTGACCTACGAGCAGTACTTC. Translating it yields CASSLDRAVTYEQYF. The chain carries TRBV7-8 and TRBJ2-7; D might be TRBD1 (6 bases). Germline V gives CDR1 SGHVS, CDR2 FQNEAQ. This CDR3 contains 15 residues. V lost 1 base, J lost 2 bases, and 12 bases lay in between.

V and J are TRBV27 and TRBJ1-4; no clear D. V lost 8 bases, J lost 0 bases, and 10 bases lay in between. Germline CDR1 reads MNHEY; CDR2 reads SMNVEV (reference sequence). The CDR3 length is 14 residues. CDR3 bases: TGTGCCAGCGGACTAAGCTCAACTAATGAAAAACTGTTTTTT. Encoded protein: CASGLSSTNEKLFF. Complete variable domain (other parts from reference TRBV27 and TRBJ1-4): EAQVTQNPRYLITVTGKKLTVTCSQNMNHEYMSWYRQDPGLGLRQIYYSMNVEVTDKGDVPEGYKVSRKEKRNFPLILESPSPNQTSLYFCASGLSSTNEKLFFGSGTQLSVL.

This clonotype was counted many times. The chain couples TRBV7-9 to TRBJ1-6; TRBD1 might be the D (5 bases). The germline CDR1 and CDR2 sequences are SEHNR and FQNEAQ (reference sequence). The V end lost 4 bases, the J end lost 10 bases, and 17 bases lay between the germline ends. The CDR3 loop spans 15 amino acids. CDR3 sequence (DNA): TGTGCCAGCAGCTCCACCCGGGGGGTAGAATCACCCCTCCACTTT. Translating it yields CASSSTRGVESPLHF.

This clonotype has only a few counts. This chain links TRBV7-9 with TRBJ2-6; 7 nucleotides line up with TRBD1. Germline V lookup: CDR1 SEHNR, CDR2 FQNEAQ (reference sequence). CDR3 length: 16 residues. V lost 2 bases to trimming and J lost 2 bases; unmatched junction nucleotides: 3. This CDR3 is CASSLRTGAGANVLTF. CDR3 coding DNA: TGTGCCAGCAGCTTAAGAACAGGGGCTGGGGCCAACGTCCTGACTTTC.

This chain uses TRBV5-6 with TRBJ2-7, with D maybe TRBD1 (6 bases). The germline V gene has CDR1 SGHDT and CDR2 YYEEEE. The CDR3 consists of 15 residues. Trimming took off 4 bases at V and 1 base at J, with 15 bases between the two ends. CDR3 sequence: CASSQLQGWSYEQYF. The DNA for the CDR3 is TGTGCCAGCAGCCAGCTACAGGGATGGTCCTACGAGCAGTACTTC.

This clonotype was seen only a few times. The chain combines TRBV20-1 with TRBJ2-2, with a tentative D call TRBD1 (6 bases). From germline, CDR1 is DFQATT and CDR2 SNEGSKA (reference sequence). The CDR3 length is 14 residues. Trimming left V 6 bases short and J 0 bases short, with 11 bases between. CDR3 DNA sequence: TGCAGTGCCAGGACAGCCGCGAACACCGGGGAGCTGTTTTTT. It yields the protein CSARTAANTGELFF.

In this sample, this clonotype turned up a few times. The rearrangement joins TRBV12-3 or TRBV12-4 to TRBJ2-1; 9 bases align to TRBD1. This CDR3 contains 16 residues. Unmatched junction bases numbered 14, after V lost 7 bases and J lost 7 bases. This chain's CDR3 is CASKPRDRAGANEQFF. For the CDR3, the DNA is TGTGCCAGCAAACCTCGGGACAGGGCTGGGGCTAATGAGCAGTTCTTC.

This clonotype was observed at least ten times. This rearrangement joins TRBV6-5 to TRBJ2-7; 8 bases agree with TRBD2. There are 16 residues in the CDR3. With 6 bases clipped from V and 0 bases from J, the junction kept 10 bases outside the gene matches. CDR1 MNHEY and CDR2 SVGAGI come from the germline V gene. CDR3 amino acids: CASSQGWRGASYEQYF. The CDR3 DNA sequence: TGTGCCAGCAGCCAGGGTTGGCGGGGGGCCTCCTACGAGCAGTACTTC.

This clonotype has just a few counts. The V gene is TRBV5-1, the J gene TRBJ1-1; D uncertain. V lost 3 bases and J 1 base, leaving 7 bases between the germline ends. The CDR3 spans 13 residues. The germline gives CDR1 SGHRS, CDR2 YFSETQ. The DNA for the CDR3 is TGCGCCAGCAGCTCTACTAGGAACACTGAAGCTTTCTTT. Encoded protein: CASSSTRNTEAFF.

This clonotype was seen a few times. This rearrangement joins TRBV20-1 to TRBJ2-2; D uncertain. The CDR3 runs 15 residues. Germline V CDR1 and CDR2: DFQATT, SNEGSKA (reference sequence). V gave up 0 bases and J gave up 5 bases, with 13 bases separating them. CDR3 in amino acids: CSARDLGSMTGELFF. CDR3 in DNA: TGCAGTGCTAGAGATCTCGGATCCATGACCGGGGAGCTGTTTTTT.

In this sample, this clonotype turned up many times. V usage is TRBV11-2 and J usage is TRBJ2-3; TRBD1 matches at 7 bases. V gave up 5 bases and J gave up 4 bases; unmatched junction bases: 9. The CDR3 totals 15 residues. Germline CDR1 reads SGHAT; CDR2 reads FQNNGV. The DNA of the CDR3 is TGTGCCAGCAGCGCACGACAGGGCAGCGCAGATACGCAGTATTTT. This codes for CASSARQGSADTQYF.

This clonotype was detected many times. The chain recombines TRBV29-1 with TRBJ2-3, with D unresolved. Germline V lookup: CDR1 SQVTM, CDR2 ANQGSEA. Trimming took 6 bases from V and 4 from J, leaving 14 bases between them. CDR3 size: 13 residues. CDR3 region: CSVFLGGSDTQYF. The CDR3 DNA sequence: TGCAGCGTGTTCCTTGGCGGATCAGATACGCAGTATTTT.